Listed below are T cell receptor beta chains from one sample, sequenced in a study of blood T cell repertoires in COVID-19. The method was immunoSEQ multiplex PCR; TCRdb's version includes in-frame clones alone and lacks a portion of them. There are 260,000 or so clones in the sample; 85% to 90% occur only once, and around 15% lies in the top ten. The specimen sequenced was PBMCs or T cells enriched from blood (not recorded which). These receptors all stem from a man between 18 and 29 years old who had recovered from COVID-19. Both conserved end residues are part of each CDR3. Each record gives: J gene, D gene, V gene, clone size, CDR3 protein, CDR3 DNA. D genes are given only for firm matches. Size tells how often a clone was seen (once, few, many) or the class of an expanded clone, and some rows leave it out.

j_gene: TRBJ1-5
d_gene: .
v_gene: TRBV6-5
abundance: .
CDR3aa: CASSSGFHQPQHF
CDR3nt: TGTGCCAGCAGTTCAGGGTTTCACCAGCCCCAGCATTTT

j_gene: TRBJ2-2
d_gene: .
v_gene: TRBV19
abundance: .
CDR3aa: CASSLRPNTGELFF
CDR3nt: TGTGCCAGTAGTCTGCGGCCGAACACCGGGGAGCTGTTTTTT

j_gene: TRBJ2-1
d_gene: .
v_gene: TRBV5-1
abundance: once
CDR3aa: CASSTGQSSYNEQFF
CDR3nt: TGCGCCAGCAGCACCGGACAGAGCTCCTACAATGAGCAGTTCTTC

j_gene: TRBJ2-7
d_gene: .
v_gene: TRBV11-2
abundance: .
CDR3aa: CASSSTYGGAVYEQYF
CDR3nt: TGTGCCAGCAGCTCCACCTACGGTGGGGCGGTCTACGAGCAGTACTTC

j_gene: TRBJ2-1
d_gene: .
v_gene: TRBV5-4
abundance: .
CDR3aa: CASSSRGVASNEQFF
CDR3nt: TGTGCCAGCAGCTCCCGGGGTGTAGCGAGTAATGAGCAGTTCTTC

j_gene: TRBJ2-7
d_gene: TRBD2
v_gene: TRBV28
abundance: .
CDR3aa: CASSVSGTSSYEQYF
CDR3nt: TGTGCCAGCAGTGTCTCCGGGACTAGCAGCTACGAGCAGTACTTC

j_gene: TRBJ1-1
d_gene: .
v_gene: TRBV6-5
abundance: .
CDR3aa: CASSYSAGKVTEAFF
CDR3nt: TGTGCCAGCAGTTACTCGGCAGGGAAGGTCACTGAAGCTTTCTTT

j_gene: TRBJ1-5
d_gene: .
v_gene: TRBV5-3
abundance: .
CDR3aa: CARAGRHGQPQHF
CDR3nt: TGTGCCAGGGCGGGCAGACACGGTCAGCCCCAGCATTTT

j_gene: TRBJ2-2
d_gene: .
v_gene: TRBV7-9
abundance: .
CDR3aa: CASSLGWGLDTGELFF
CDR3nt: TGTGCCAGCAGCTTAGGTTGGGGGCTAGACACCGGGGAGCTGTTTTTT

j_gene: TRBJ1-4
d_gene: .
v_gene: TRBV10-1
abundance: few
CDR3aa: CASSPGQLGEKLFF
CDR3nt: TGCGCCAGCAGTCCTGGACAACTTGGGGAAAAACTGTTTTTT

j_gene: TRBJ1-1
d_gene: .
v_gene: TRBV11-1
abundance: .
CDR3aa: CASSFDAGNTEAFF
CDR3nt: TGTGCCAGCAGCTTTGACGCAGGGAACACTGAAGCTTTCTTT

j_gene: TRBJ2-1
d_gene: TRBD1
v_gene: TRBV11-3
abundance: few
CDR3aa: CASSLGQGRGSNEQFF
CDR3nt: TGTGCCAGCAGCTTGGGGCAGGGCAGGGGGTCCAATGAGCAGTTCTTC

j_gene: TRBJ2-7
d_gene: .
v_gene: TRBV7-2
abundance: .
CDR3aa: CASSAAAGARGEQYF
CDR3nt: TGTGCCAGCAGCGCTGCCGCTGGCGCCAGAGGCGAGCAGTACTTC

j_gene: TRBJ2-2
d_gene: .
v_gene: TRBV2
abundance: once
CDR3aa: CASSVFTGELFF
CDR3nt: TGTGCCAGCAGCGTCTTTACCGGGGAGCTGTTTTTT

j_gene: TRBJ2-3
d_gene: TRBD2
v_gene: TRBV5-4
abundance: .
CDR3aa: CASRPGLAGVGDTQYF
CDR3nt: TGTGCCAGCAGACCGGGACTAGCGGGAGTTGGAGATACGCAGTATTTT

j_gene: TRBJ1-1
d_gene: .
v_gene: TRBV11-2
abundance: .
CDR3aa: CASSFRGGEAFF
CDR3nt: TGTGCCAGCAGCTTTCGGGGTGGTGAAGCTTTCTTT

j_gene: TRBJ2-3
d_gene: TRBD2
v_gene: TRBV7-9
abundance: .
CDR3aa: CASSFPNSGGTSTDTQYF
CDR3nt: TGTGCCAGCAGCTTTCCGAATTCGGGGGGGACTAGCACAGATACGCAGTATTTT

j_gene: TRBJ1-6
d_gene: TRBD1
v_gene: TRBV5-1
abundance: .
CDR3aa: CASSPDRHNSPLHF
CDR3nt: TGCGCCAGCAGCCCGGACAGGCATAATTCACCCCTCCACTTT

j_gene: TRBJ2-7
d_gene: TRBD2
v_gene: TRBV28
abundance: .
CDR3aa: CASSLALAGVEQYF
CDR3nt: TGTGCCAGCAGTTTAGCCCTAGCGGGAGTGGAGCAGTACTTC

j_gene: TRBJ1-2
d_gene: .
v_gene: TRBV9
abundance: .
CDR3aa: CASSATGANYGYTF
CDR3nt: TGTGCCAGCAGCGCCACAGGAGCTAACTATGGCTACACCTTC

j_gene: TRBJ2-1
d_gene: TRBD2
v_gene: TRBV5-1
abundance: once
CDR3aa: CASRSGGSSYNEQFF
CDR3nt: TGCGCCAGCAGATCCGGGGGGAGCTCCTACAATGAGCAGTTCTTC

j_gene: TRBJ1-5
d_gene: .
v_gene: TRBV2
abundance: .
CDR3aa: CASSEYYTGLDSNQPQHF
CDR3nt: TGTGCCAGCAGTGAATACTACACTGGGTTGGATAGCAATCAGCCCCAGCATTTT

j_gene: TRBJ2-7
d_gene: .
v_gene: TRBV7-2
abundance: once
CDR3aa: CASSLGRGAHEQYF
CDR3nt: TGTGCCAGCAGCTTGGGGAGGGGGGCCCACGAGCAGTACTTC

j_gene: TRBJ1-3
d_gene: .
v_gene: TRBV5-6
abundance: .
CDR3aa: CASSFYTGSSGNTIYF
CDR3nt: TGTGCCAGCAGCTTTTATACGGGAAGCTCTGGAAACACCATATATTTT